The entry below describes one TCR beta chain. Its specificity is not known. The data stem from a study of cytomegalovirus exposure and HLA in healthy donors. Study results and limitations: Researchers left out some V segments, among them TRBV6-2 and TRBV6-3, as indistinguishable. Cytomegalovirus association was assigned to some 160 TCR beta chains. More clonal expansion characterized HLA-associated TCR beta chains than equally common others in a later analysis.

V was pared by 1 base and J by 8 bases, with 13 bases between. CDR1 and CDR2 (germline): SGHRS, YFSETQ. The CDR3 runs to 14 residues. Primers: 60 Vbeta forward and 13 Jbeta reverse. Assay used: immunoSEQ multiplex PCR; TCRdb lists only in-frame clones, some missing. In the table there are roughly 120,000 clones, just under 75% of which are singletons. Material: PBMCs. V gene TRBV5-1 combines with J gene TRBJ1-3; no definite D call. The receptor was derived from a man between 35 and 55 years old in good health and CMV-seropositive. CDR3 protein: CASSLQRPQDTIYF. CDR3 coding DNA: TGCGCCAGCAGCTTGCAAAGGCCCCAGGACACCATATATTTT. The full variable domain, its missing parts supplied by reference TRBV5-1 and TRBJ1-3, is KAGVTQTPRYLIKTRGQQVTLSCSPISGHRSVSWYQQTPGQGLQFLFEYFSETQRNKGNFPGRFSGRQFSNSRSEMNVSTLELGDSALYLCASSLQRPQDTIYFGEGSWLTVV.